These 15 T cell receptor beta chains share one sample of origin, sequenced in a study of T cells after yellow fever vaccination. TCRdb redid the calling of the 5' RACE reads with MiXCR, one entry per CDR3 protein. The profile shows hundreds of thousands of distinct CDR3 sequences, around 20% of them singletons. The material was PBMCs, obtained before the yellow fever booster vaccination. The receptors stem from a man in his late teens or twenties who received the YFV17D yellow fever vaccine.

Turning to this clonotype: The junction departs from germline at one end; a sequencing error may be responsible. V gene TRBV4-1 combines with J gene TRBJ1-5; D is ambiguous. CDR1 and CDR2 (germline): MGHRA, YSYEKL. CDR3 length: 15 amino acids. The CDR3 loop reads CAISRFHFSNQPQHF. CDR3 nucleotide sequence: TGCGCCATCAGCCGCTTCCACTTTAGCAATCAGCCCCAGCATTTT.

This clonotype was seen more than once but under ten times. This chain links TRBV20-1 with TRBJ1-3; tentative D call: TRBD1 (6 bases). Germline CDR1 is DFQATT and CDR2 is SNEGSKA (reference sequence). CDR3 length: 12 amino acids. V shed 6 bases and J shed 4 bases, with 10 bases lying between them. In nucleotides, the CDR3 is TGCAGTGCCAGGGGTTCGGGAAACACCATATATTTT. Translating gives CSARGSGNTIYF.

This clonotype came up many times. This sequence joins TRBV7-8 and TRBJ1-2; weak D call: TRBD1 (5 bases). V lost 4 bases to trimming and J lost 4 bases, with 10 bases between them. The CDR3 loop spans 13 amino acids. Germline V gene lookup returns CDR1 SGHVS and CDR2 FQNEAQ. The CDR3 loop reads CASSSGTAYGYTF. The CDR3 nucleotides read TGTGCCAGCAGCTCCGGGACTGCCTATGGCTACACCTTC.

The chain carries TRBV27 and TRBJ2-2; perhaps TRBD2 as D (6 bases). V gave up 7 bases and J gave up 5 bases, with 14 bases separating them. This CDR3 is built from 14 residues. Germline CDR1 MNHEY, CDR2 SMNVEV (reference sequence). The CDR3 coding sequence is TGTGCCAGCAACGCTTTACGGGGGACCGGGGAGCTGTTTTTT. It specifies CASNALRGTGELFF.

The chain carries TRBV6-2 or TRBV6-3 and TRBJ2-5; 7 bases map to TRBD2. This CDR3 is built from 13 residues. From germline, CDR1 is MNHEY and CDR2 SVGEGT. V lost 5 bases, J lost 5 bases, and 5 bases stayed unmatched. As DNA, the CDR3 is TGTGCCAGCAGTGGGAGCGGGGCGGAGACCCAGTACTTC. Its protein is CASSGSGAETQYF.

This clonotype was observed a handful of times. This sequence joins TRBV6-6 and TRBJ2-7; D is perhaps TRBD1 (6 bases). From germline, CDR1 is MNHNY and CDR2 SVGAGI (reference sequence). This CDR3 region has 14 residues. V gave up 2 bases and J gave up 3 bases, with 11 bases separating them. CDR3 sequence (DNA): TGTGCCAGCAGTTACGGGACATCCTTCTACGAGCAGTACGTC. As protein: CASSYGTSFYEQYV.

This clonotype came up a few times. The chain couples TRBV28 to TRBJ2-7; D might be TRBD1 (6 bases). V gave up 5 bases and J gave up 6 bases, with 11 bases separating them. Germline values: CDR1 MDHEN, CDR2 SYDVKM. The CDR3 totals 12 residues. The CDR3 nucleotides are TGTGCCAGCAGTGTCACAGGGTTCGAGCAGTACGTC. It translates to CASSVTGFEQYV.

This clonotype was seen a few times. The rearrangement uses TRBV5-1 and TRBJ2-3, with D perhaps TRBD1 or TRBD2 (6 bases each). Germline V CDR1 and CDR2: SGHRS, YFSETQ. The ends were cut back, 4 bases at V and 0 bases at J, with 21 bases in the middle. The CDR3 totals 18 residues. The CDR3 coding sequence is TGCGCCAGCAGCGTAGACTTCGGGGGCTACTCTAGCACAGATACGCAGTATTTT. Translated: CASSVDFGGYSSTDTQYF. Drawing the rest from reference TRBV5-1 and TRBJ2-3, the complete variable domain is KAGVTQTPRYLIKTRGQQVTLSCSPISGHRSVSWYQQTPGQGLQFLFEYFSETQRNKGNFPGRFSGRQFSNSRSEMNVSTLELGDSALYLCASSVDFGGYSSTDTQYFGPGTRLTVL.

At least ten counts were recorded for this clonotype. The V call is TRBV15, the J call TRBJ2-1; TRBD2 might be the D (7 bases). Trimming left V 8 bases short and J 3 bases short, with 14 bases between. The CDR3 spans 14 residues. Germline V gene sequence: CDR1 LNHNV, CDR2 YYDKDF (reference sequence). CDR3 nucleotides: TGTGCCACCGAAAGCGGGGACAACTACAATGAGCAGTTCTTC. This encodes CATESGDNYNEQFF.

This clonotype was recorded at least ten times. The CDR3 loop is CASRTTGQGRSHEQYV. CDR3 nucleotides: TGTGCCAGCAGAACTACGGGGCAGGGGCGCTCCCACGAGCAGTACGTC. The V and J genes are TRBV7-2 and TRBJ2-7; weak D call: TRBD1 (6 bases). Germline V gene lookup returns CDR1 SGHTA and CDR2 FQGNSA. The CDR3 is 16 residues long.

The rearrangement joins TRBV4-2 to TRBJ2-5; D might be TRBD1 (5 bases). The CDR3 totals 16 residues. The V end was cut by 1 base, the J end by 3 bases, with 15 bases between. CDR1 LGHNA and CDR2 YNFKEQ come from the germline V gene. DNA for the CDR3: TGTGCCAGCAGCCAAGCTTGGGGCACGGGCGAAGAGACCCAGTACTTC. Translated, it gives CASSQAWGTGEETQYF.

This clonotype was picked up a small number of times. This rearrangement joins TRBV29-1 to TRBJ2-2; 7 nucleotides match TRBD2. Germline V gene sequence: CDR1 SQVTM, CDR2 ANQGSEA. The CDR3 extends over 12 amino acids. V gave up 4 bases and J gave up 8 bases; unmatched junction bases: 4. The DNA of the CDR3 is TGCAGCGTTGTGAGCGGGGCTGGGGAGCTGTTTTTT. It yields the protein CSVVSGAGELFF.

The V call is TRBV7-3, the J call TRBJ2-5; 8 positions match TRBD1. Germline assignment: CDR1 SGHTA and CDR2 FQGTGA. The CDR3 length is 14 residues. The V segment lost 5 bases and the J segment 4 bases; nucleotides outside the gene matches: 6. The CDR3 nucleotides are TGTGCCAGCAGCGCGACAGGGGCTCTAGAGACCCAGTACTTC. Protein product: CASSATGALETQYF.

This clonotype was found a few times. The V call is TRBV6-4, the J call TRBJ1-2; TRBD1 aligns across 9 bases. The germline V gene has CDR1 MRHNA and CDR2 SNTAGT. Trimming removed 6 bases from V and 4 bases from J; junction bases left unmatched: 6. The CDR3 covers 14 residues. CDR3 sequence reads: CASRETGGGYGYTF. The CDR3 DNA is TGTGCCAGCAGAGAGACAGGGGGTGGCTATGGCTACACCTTC.

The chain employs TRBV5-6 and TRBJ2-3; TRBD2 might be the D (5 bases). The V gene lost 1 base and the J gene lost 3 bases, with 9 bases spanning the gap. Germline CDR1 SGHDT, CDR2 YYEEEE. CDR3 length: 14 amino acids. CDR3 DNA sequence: TGTGCCAGCAGCTTGTGGACGGGGACAGATACGCAGTATTTT. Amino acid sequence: CASSLWTGTDTQYF.